This T cell receptor beta chain was observed in a study of cytomegalovirus exposure and HLA in healthy donors (dated by TCRdb to between 2016 and 2019). Study-wide context: An earlier analysis of 587 of the donors reported approximately 260 Gb of sequence data and around 100 million unique TCR beta sequences obtained from around 170 million T cells. An early release that covered about 640 HLA-typed donors contained about 290 gigabases of sequencing data and some 87 million unique TCR sequences. Four or five DR-DQ haplotypes were handled as single units for association and clustering because linkage in the cohort was strong. Rather than drawing on any new phenotypic data, the later analysis identified candidate immune exposures from TCR beta sequences and the way those sequences occurred across donors. In a later analysis, previously published TCR beta repertoires from about 670 donors were re-analyzed and high-resolution HLA genotyping was added so that TCR occurrence patterns could be studied. On average, 235,054 unique TCR beta nucleotide sequences were sequenced per donor among roughly 430 genotyped donors of the cohort, with roughly 18% of those sequences being non-productive. Every discovery cohort repertoire had been produced on one sequencing platform. The study aimed to test whether cataloging public T cell receptors could reveal signatures of past pathogen exposure. Donor age, sex, ethnicity and CMV serostatus were compiled together with the repertoire data. Among the approximately 400 genotyped donors, around 81% belonged to the genetic ancestry cluster associated with self-reported Caucasian donors. Typing coverage differed by locus: A, B, C, DRB1 and DQB1 were typed in about 629-630 donors, DQA1 in about 500, DPA1 in approximately 600, and DPB1 in just under 480. To decide whether each TCR beta V gene segment behaved as functional or pseudogenic, an earlier analysis of some 570 of the donors relied on high-throughput TCR beta sequencing. In a later genetic analysis, genome-wide SNP genotypes for 398 of the 666 donors were used, and that subset was treated as a discovery cohort. The T cell repertoires of some 700 subjects were profiled by immunosequencing and related to cytomegalovirus serostatus. Along with the approximately 670-subject first cohort, a separate validation cohort of over a hundred different subjects was used. High-throughput TCR immunosequencing, statistical association of individual TCRs with disease status, and machine learning were combined to predict cytomegalovirus infection status. Class I and class II HLA loci were covered by the typing at four-digit resolution. General study outcomes and caveats: Some IMGT-functional V segments, including TRBV6-2 and TRBV6-3, could not be told apart with the 87-base-pair reads, so those segments were excluded. A later genetic analysis reported fewer N-insertions in productive TCRs among donors in an Asian-associated ancestry cluster than the roughly 620-donor mean. According to the authors, the approach could potentially be generalized to other disease states and immunological phenotypes. HLA typing was unavailable for some donors at each locus, so association tests used only the typed subset. In this cohort, only TCR beta chains were sequenced, and detectable features were limited by the absence of alpha or paired-chain data. Because counts were too low, seventeen rarely observed V segments, including chromosome 9 orphons, were excluded from the earlier analysis of around 590 of the donors. In a later analysis, most CMV-associated TCR beta chains were found to appear HLA-restricted, with HLA associations seemingly driven largely by CMV exposure. A further reported finding was that TCR beta sequences accurately predicted the HLA-A and HLA-B alleles for most subjects in the first cohort. Roughly uniform sequencing depth across donors was assumed in presence/absence analyses, although this assumption may not hold. In a later analysis, several top co-occurrence clusters were reported to appear linked to parvovirus B19, influenza, CMV and Epstein-Barr virus. In an earlier analysis of a few hundred of the donors, most TCR beta V segments were observed in productive rearrangements about 87% or about 30% of the time, broadly matching IMGT annotations. The classifier was reported to diagnose cytomegalovirus status with high specificity and sensitivity in both the original and validation cohorts. The study listed 150 to 200 TCR beta chains as associated with cytomegalovirus. According to a later analysis, TCR association rates differed among HLA loci, with DRB1 alleles showing the most associated TCRs and HLA-C alleles showing the fewest. At a false discovery rate of 0.05, a later analysis linked roughly 17,000 TCR beta sequences to specific HLA alleles. In a later analysis, HLA-associated TCR beta chains were found to be more clonally expanded and to have lower generation probabilities than equally common non-associated chains. V-gene and J-gene trimming of TCR beta chains was associated with a missense DCLRE1C variant in a later genetic analysis, and the association was replicated in an independent cohort. Correlated functional status among segregating V segments might be attributable to linkage disequilibrium, but an unknown experimental factor could not be ruled out. A cluster of highly shared sequence variants was judged likely to be a technical artifact of the sequencing pipeline. When HLA alleles, especially DR and DQ, strongly co-occurred, attributing TCR associations to individual alleles was difficult. Most TCR sequences were seen in very few donors, while some public TCRs were found in many individuals. The only immune exposure information available for the cohort was CMV serostatus. A few of the identified cytomegalovirus-associated TCR beta chains were confirmed in vitro to be specific for cytomegalovirus antigens.

As concerns this clone: The clone's antigen remains unknown. The sample holds no much larger clone one base away, and base qualities are not on file.

Relative to germline, V is 6 bases shorter and J is 0 bases shorter, with 12 bases between their ends. The CDR3 runs 16 amino acids, cysteine and phenylalanine included. The read is trimmed to its CDR3 DNA, 48 bases read in frame from base 1. Sequences SGHTA (CDR1) and FQGNSA (CDR2) are obtained from the germline V gene. The cohort consisted of approximately 690 healthy bone marrow donors. At the time of sampling, every cohort member was nominally healthy, though immune exposures that went unrecorded were likely present. The donor tested CMV seropositive, placing the donor among the 250 to 350 seropositive members of the cohort. Each donor provided a peripheral blood sample, and peripheral blood mononuclear cells were used for TCR beta sequencing. The Qiagen DNeasy Blood Extraction Kit was used to extract genomic DNA from the blood cell samples. Libraries were prepared through the immunoSEQ multiplex PCR assay. The multiplex PCR relied on a mix of 60 forward primers for TCR Vbeta segments and 13 reverse primers for TCR Jbeta segments. A multiplex PCR assay on genomic DNA amplified the CDR3 region of rearranged TCR beta genes. Amplified TCR beta libraries were sequenced as 87-base-pair reads on the Illumina HiSeq System. The authors processed their data as follows. Across the 500 to 750 repertoires, a later analysis counted 60 million to 90 million unique TCR beta chains, some 11 million of which were shared by at least two donors. Raw reads were error-corrected and collapsed into unique sequences by a nearest-neighbor algorithm in which closely related sequences were merged to remove PCR and sequencing errors. CDR3 sequences were aligned to IMGT reference sequences to assign V, D and J gene segments. For a sequence to be retained, at least a six-nucleotide match to both a V gene segment and a J gene segment was required. A rearrangement was called productive if the CDR3 had no stop codons and remained in frame with V and J, and every other rearrangement was called non-productive. CDR3 was defined by IMGT convention, running from the second conserved V-encoded cysteine to the conserved J-encoded phenylalanine. In an earlier analysis of around 600 of the donors, sequences lacking an unambiguous match to a single V gene segment were excluded. An earlier analysis of approximately 590 of the donors called V segments functional above 56.7% productive rearrangements and segregating when the between-donor standard deviation exceeded 5%. A statistical classification framework was developed to diagnose cytomegalovirus status using the catalog of TCR beta chain sequences. In a later analysis, V and J genes were assigned by comparing TCR nucleotide sequences against IMGT/GENE-DB human TR gene sequences. The TCRdist pipeline was used in a later analysis to assign CDR3 sequences and most-parsimonious VDJ recombination scenarios. In a later analysis, every TCR beta chain was defined by the combination of its CDR3 amino acid sequence and its V-gene family, and reads without a unique V-gene family were dropped. As a way to deal with suspected cross-contamination and a sequencing artifact, a later analysis dropped roughly 600 nucleotide sequences that were highly shared and had low generation probability. A later analysis calculated a clonal expansion index for each public chain from normalized within-repertoire ranks of inferred template counts. A later analysis computed generation probabilities with a VDJ recombination model fitted to out-of-frame rearrangements, and checked the results against IGoR. In a later analysis, hypergeometric tests were used to score TCR-TCR, TCR-HLA and TCR-CMV co-occurrence, with a repertoire-size bias correction applied to TCR pairs. False discovery rates were estimated in a later analysis by permuting HLA or CMV assignments 20 times. In a later analysis, co-occurring TCRs were grouped using DBSCAN, and TCRdist sequence similarity was added for clustering within HLA-allele-positive subsets. For co-occurrence clustering, repertoires with fewer than 30,000 or more than 120,000 public chains were excluded, along with a handful of repertoires with anomalous nucleotide sharing. In TCRdb, the immuneACCESS table is reduced to in-frame sequences with V and J assigned. These tables do not hold every clone; where another copy was compared, an unresolved V gene accounts for under half, and the others remain unexplained. V, J and clone size are those of that table, while D and trimming were read from the DNA. The sample data list about 170,000 clones, and 65% to 85% of these were observed just once. The ten largest clones add up to 2.5% to 3.5% of the sample.

This sequence was found in a woman between 50 and 59 years old in good health and CMV-seropositive. The V and J genes are TRBV7-2 and TRBJ2-6; too little of a D gene remains to name it. Sequencing input: PBMCs. The sequence in DNA is TGTGCCAGCAGGGCGGCCGTCTCCTCTGGGGCCAACGTCCTGACTTTC. This codes for CASRAAVSSGANVLTF.